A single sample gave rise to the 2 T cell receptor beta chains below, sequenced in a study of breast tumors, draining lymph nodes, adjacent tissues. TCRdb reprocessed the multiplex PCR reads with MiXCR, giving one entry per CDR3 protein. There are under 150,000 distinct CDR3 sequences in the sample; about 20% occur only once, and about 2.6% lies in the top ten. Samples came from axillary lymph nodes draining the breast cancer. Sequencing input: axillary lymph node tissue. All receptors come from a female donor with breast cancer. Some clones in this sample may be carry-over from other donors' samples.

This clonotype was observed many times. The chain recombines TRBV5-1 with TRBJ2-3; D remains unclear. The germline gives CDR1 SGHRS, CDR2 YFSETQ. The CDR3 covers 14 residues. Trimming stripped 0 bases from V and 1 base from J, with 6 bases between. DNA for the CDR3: TGCGCCAGCAGCTTGGATCAGGGCACAGATACGCAGTATTTT. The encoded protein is CASSLDQGTDTQYF.

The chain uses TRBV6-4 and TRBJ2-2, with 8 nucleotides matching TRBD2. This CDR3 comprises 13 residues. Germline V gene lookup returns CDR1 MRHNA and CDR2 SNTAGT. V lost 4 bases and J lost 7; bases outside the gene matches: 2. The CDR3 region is CASSGGTSGELFF. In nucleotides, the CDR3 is TGTGCCAGCAGTGGTGGGACTAGCGGGGAGCTGTTTTTT.